These T cell receptor beta chains were read from a single sample in a study of T cell changes during pregnancy in multiple sclerosis. Profiled with immunoSEQ multiplex PCR; TCRdb holds only in-frame clones, not every one. The table has some 38,000 clones, about 93% seen once. This specimen was CD4+ T cells from peripheral blood mononuclear cells, taken in the second trimester of pregnancy. The receptors come from a female donor in good health, enrolled as a control in a pregnancy study. Both conserved end residues are part of each CDR3. The order of the fields is J gene, clone size, CDR3 length, V gene, CDR3 protein. Clone size, where shown, is once, few, many, or a class for clones that have expanded.

TRBJ1-2 - 15 TRBV18 CASSPARGPAYGYTF
TRBJ2-1 - 16 TRBV5-5 CASSLAASGGYNEQFF
TRBJ1-2 - 16 TRBV7-9 CASSSGWVSSVRGYTF
TRBJ2-5 - 14 TRBV11-1 CASSSVGGEETQYF
TRBJ1-3 - 13 TRBV5-4 CASSLMQGNTIYF
TRBJ1-4 - 17 TRBV4-3 CASSQRPIPGAGEKLFF
TRBJ1-2 once 16 TRBV9 CASSVGGTGPSYGYTF
TRBJ2-1 - 16 TRBV6-6 CASSTRDTPKNNEQFF
TRBJ1-1 - 11 TRBV4-2 CASRENTEAFF
TRBJ2-3 - 15 TRBV7-3 CASSLTGGSTDTQYF
TRBJ1-3 - 14 TRBV25-1 CASSLQGSGNTIYF
TRBJ2-5 few 14 TRBV28 CASSPTDRFETQYF
TRBJ2-5 - 14 TRBV15 CATSRDPGGETQYF
TRBJ1-2 - 15 TRBV5-1 CASAQTGEPSYGYTF
TRBJ1-3 - 15 TRBV7-9 CASIKTGPKGNTIYF
TRBJ1-1 - 13 TRBV5-1 CASSLSLESEAFF